The clone carrying this T cell receptor beta chain turned up a few times. Antigen: not known. This record comes from a study of spatial heterogeneity in lung cancer. Background on the study: As counted in raw reads, each unique TCR and UMI combination appeared more than ten times on average.

Every molecule of TCR cDNA had its own unique molecular identifier. TCRdb independently ran MiXCR on the 5' RACE reads; one entry per CDR3 protein. The sample has tens of thousands of distinct CDR3 sequences; 10% to 15% are singletons. Study-wide results and caveats: More often at tumor resection than at routine follow-up, ubiquitous expanded tumor TCRs were detected in the blood.

Noted time point: sample taken at primary tumor resection. The authors sequenced whole RNA from tumor, nontumor lung or frozen PBMC without sorting. Samples were obtained from 65 to 80 donors, all untreated early-stage non-small cell lung cancer patients. The input for sequencing was PBMCs, taken at surgery. This TCR came from a male donor with early-stage non-small cell lung cancer.

The CDR3 DNA reads as TGTGCCAGCAAACAGGTTAACTATGGCTACACCTTC. Residues: CASKQVNYGYTF. The V gene is TRBV19, the J gene TRBJ1-2; a weak D match, TRBD1 (5 bases). Trimming removed 9 bases from V and 1 base from J, with 9 bases in between. This CDR3 has 12 residues. CDR1 is LNHDA, CDR2 SQIVND, per germline (reference sequence).